The T cell receptor (beta chain) under discussion was sequenced for a study of cytomegalovirus exposure and HLA in healthy donors. Study details: T cells numbering about 200 million yielded more than 95 million unique TCR beta sequences in an earlier analysis. Study-level points and caveats: TCR beta V- and J-gene trimming was later associated with a missense DCLRE1C variant. Cytomegalovirus-associated TCR beta chains were listed, numbering 150 to 200. Prior analysis indicated that the majority of TCR beta V segments exhibited productivity approximately 90% or approximately 30% of the time.

As concerns this clone: The antigen is undetermined. At the DNA level, this CDR3 is encoded by other sequences in the same sample as well.

Germline V lookup: CDR1 GTSNPN, CDR2 SVGIG (reference sequence). This CDR3 is built from 13 residues. The V end lost 0 bases, the J end lost 10 bases, and 10 bases lay between the germline ends. PCR amplification relied on 60 Vbeta primers (plus 13 Jbeta primers). Sequencing was performed with immunoSEQ multiplex PCR; in TCRdb, only in-frame clones are kept and a portion is missing. The sample records roughly 93,000 clones, over 70% being singletons. The sample was PBMCs. This chain connects TRBV30 to TRBJ1-6; D is perhaps TRBD1 (6 bases). This receptor was identified in a man aged 40-49 years in good health and CMV-seronegative. DNA for the CDR3: TGTGCCTGGAGTGTAAGGGGGAGCTCACCCCTCCACTTT. It specifies CAWSVRGSSPLHF.